Shown below are 19 T cell receptor beta chains from a single sample sequenced in a study of CD8 T cells in Susac syndrome. Reverse transcription of about 0.5 to 1 ug RNA was carried out with random hexamers. TCRdb analysed the immunoSEQ multiplex PCR reads with MiXCR anew, one entry per CDR3 protein. The table has 250,000 to 350,000 distinct CDR3 sequences, 80% to 90% seen once; the top ten hold approximately 0.11%. The sequenced material came from CD8+ T cells from PBMCs. The origin of the receptors is a human donor with multiple sclerosis.

This chain uses TRBV28 with TRBJ2-7; D is unresolved. V was clipped by 1 base and J by 3 bases, with 7 bases between them. CDR3 size: 13 residues. CDR1 and CDR2 from the germline V gene are MDHEN and SYDVKM. The CDR3 is CASSLYSGYEQYF. The CDR3 region has the DNA TGTGCCAGCAGTTTATACTCAGGCTACGAGCAGTACTTC. The full variable domain, in which reference TRBV28 and TRBJ2-7 provide the parts outside the CDR3, is DVKVTQSSRYLVKRTGEKVFLECVQDMDHENMFWYRQDPGLGLRLIYFSYDVKMKEKGDIPEGYSVSREKKERFSLILESASTNQTSMYLCASSLYSGYEQYFGPGTRLTVT.

The chain employs TRBV15 and TRBJ2-4; the D gene is possibly TRBD2 (6 bases). V lost 3 bases to trimming and J lost 0 bases, with 12 bases between them. From germline, CDR1 is LNHNV and CDR2 YYDKDF (reference sequence). There are 16 residues in the CDR3. CDR3 protein: CATSSDGGVAKNIQYF. The CDR3 nucleotides read TGTGCCACCAGCAGCGACGGGGGTGTAGCCAAAAACATTCAGTACTTC.

This clonotype appeared a few times. The chain recombines TRBV6-1 with TRBJ2-1, with no clear D. This CDR3 spans 12 amino acids. The V and J ends lost 5 bases and 6 bases respectively, with 8 bases between them. CDR1 is MNHNS, CDR2 SASEGT, per germline. The DNA for the CDR3 is TGTGCCAGCAGTTCGATACGCAATGAGCAGTTCTTC. Translation: CASSSIRNEQFF.

V usage is TRBV6-5 and J usage is TRBJ2-5; D is perhaps TRBD2 (5 bases). This CDR3 is 12 amino acids long. V lost 7 bases to trimming and J lost 4 bases, with 10 bases between them. Germline V lookup: CDR1 MNHEY, CDR2 SVGAGI. The CDR3 spells CASMAGVETQYF. DNA of the CDR3: TGTGCCAGCATGGCGGGCGTAGAGACCCAGTACTTC.

The V gene is TRBV19, the J gene TRBJ2-7; D may be TRBD2 (6 bases). The V and J ends lost 3 bases and 0 bases respectively, with 9 bases between them. Looked up from germline, CDR1 is LNHDA and CDR2 is SQIVND (reference sequence). CDR3 length equals 14 residues. The CDR3 region has the DNA TGTGCCAGTAGTATGGGGGGAGGCTCCTACGAGCAGTACTTC. Translation gives CASSMGGGSYEQYF.

The sample holds one count of this clonotype. V usage is TRBV27 and J usage is TRBJ2-7; D not resolved. CDR1 MNHEY and CDR2 SMNVEV come from the germline V gene (reference sequence). CDR3 size: 14 residues. V dropped 4 bases and J dropped 5 bases, with 15 bases sitting between them. The CDR3 sequence is CASSSGRPLDEQYF. In DNA, the CDR3 is TGTGCCAGCAGTTCCGGACGGCCATTGGACGAGCAGTACTTC.

The gene calls are TRBV7-8 and TRBJ2-1, with D perhaps TRBD1 (6 bases). Germline V gene sequence: CDR1 SGHVS, CDR2 FQNEAQ. V was pared by 2 bases and J by 0 bases, with 14 bases between. CDR3 size: 17 residues. In nucleotides, the CDR3 is TGTGCCAGCAGCTTAAGAACGGGACAACGCTCCTACAATGAGCAGTTCTTC. The encoded protein is CASSLRTGQRSYNEQFF.

CDR3 DNA: TGTGCCAGCAGTTACTCGGGGGGTAGCGGGACCGAGACCCAGTACTTC. This sequence encodes CASSYSGGSGTETQYF. The J gene is TRBJ2-5, the V gene TRBV6-5, with TRBD2 matching 8 bases. The V segment lost 0 bases and the J segment 5 bases; nucleotides outside the gene matches: 8. The CDR3 contains 16 residues. Germline V lookup: CDR1 MNHEY, CDR2 SVGAGI.

The rearrangement joins TRBV7-6 to TRBJ2-7, with D perhaps assigned TRBD1 or TRBD2 (5 bases each). The CDR3 is made up of 14 amino acids. V lost 5 bases and J 5 bases, leaving 16 bases between the germline ends. Germline-derived CDR1 and CDR2 are SGHVS and FNYEAQ. CDR3 DNA sequence: TGTGCCAGCAGCCCTTTTGGGGGTGGGAACGAGCAGTACTTC. Residues: CASSPFGGGNEQYF.

The chain is built from TRBV6-1 and TRBJ1-2; weak D call: TRBD1 (5 bases). Germline lookup yields CDR1 MNHNS and CDR2 SASEGT. Deletions cut 6 bases from V and 3 bases from J, with 20 bases between. The CDR3 loop spans 16 amino acids. The CDR3 nucleotides are TGTGCCAGCAGCCTACTGGGCAGGGAAGACCACTATGGCTACACCTTC. Translation gives CASSLLGREDHYGYTF.

In this sample, this clonotype turned up once. V and J are TRBV7-9 and TRBJ1-2, with 8 bases matching TRBD1. Germline V gives CDR1 SEHNR, CDR2 FQNEAQ (reference sequence). The CDR3 has 14 amino acids. The J segment lost 6 bases and the V segment lost 2 bases, leaving 5 bases of the junction unmatched. CDR3 in DNA: TGTGCCAGCAGCTTAACAGCGACAGGGGATGGCTACACCTTC. Translated, it gives CASSLTATGDGYTF.

The chain carries TRBV27 and TRBJ2-1, with D possibly matching TRBD2 (5 bases). CDR1 and CDR2 from the germline V gene are MNHEY and SMNVEV (reference sequence). This CDR3 comprises 14 residues. Trimming removed 4 bases at V and 7 bases at J, with 14 bases between. In nucleotides, the CDR3 is TGTGCCAGCAGTTACCGACCGGGGTGGAATGAGCAGTTCTTC. Its translation: CASSYRPGWNEQFF.

J is TRBJ2-5 and V is TRBV13; TRBD1 matches at 7 bases. The CDR3 length is 14 residues. V gave up 5 bases and J gave up 5 bases; unmatched junction bases: 8. Germline loops: CDR1 PRHDT, CDR2 FYEKMQ (reference sequence). The CDR3 loop reads CASSLRQGGETQYF. The CDR3 bases are TGTGCCAGCAGCCTACGACAGGGCGGCGAGACCCAGTACTTC.

The chain carries TRBV30 and TRBJ1-1; D not resolved. Germline V gene data show CDR1 as GTSNPN and CDR2 as SVGIG (reference sequence). This CDR3 has 10 residues. Between the trimmed V and J ends, which lost 3 bases and 11 bases, there was a span of 10 bases. CDR3 region: CAWSRKEAFF. As DNA, the CDR3 is TGTGCCTGGAGCCGAAAGGAGGCTTTCTTT.

The rearrangement uses TRBV27 and TRBJ2-5, with D maybe TRBD2 (5 bases). CDR1 is MNHEY, CDR2 SMNVEV, per germline (reference sequence). The CDR3 runs 14 residues. V was shortened by 5 bases and J by 3 bases, with 13 bases between the two germline ends. DNA of the CDR3: TGTGCCAGCAGTCCGGACTTGCGCGAAGAGACCCAGTACTTC. Translating gives CASSPDLREETQYF.

This chain joins TRBV7-3 and TRBJ2-3; the D gene is possibly TRBD2 (6 bases). Germline values: CDR1 SGHTA, CDR2 FQGTGA. This CDR3 is built from 16 residues. Trimming removed 1 base from V and 0 bases from J, with 11 bases in between. The CDR3 DNA reads as TGTGCCAGCAGCTTAAAGGGCGGGGCTAGCACAGATACGCAGTATTTT. As protein: CASSLKGGASTDTQYF.

The chain is built from TRBV18 and TRBJ2-4; possibly TRBD1 or TRBD2 for D (6 bases each). Trimming stripped 2 bases from V and 4 bases from J, with 21 bases between. The germline V gene encodes CDR1 KGHSH and CDR2 LQKENI. The CDR3 consists of 18 residues. As DNA, the CDR3 is TGTGCCAGCTCACCAGAGACGGGCCGGGGGCTCTATAAAAACATTCAGTACTTC. It is translated as CASSPETGRGLYKNIQYF.

The chain combines TRBV13 with TRBJ2-7; TRBD2 matches at 10 bases. CDR3 length: 16 residues. The germline gives CDR1 PRHDT, CDR2 FYEKMQ (reference sequence). V lost 5 bases, J lost 0 bases, and 7 bases stayed unmatched. The CDR3: CASSLSLAGGSYEQYF. CDR3 nucleotide sequence: TGTGCCAGCAGCCTCTCCTTAGCGGGAGGCTCCTACGAGCAGTACTTC.

The chain employs TRBV5-6 and TRBJ1-2, with a possible D match to TRBD1 (5 bases). The CDR3 has 12 amino acids. CDR1 is SGHDT and CDR2 is YYEEEE in the germline V gene. V shed 7 bases and J shed 6 bases, with 13 bases lying between them. CDR3 residues: CASWAGADGYTF. The DNA of the CDR3 is TGTGCCAGCTGGGCCGGGGCTGATGGCTACACCTTC.